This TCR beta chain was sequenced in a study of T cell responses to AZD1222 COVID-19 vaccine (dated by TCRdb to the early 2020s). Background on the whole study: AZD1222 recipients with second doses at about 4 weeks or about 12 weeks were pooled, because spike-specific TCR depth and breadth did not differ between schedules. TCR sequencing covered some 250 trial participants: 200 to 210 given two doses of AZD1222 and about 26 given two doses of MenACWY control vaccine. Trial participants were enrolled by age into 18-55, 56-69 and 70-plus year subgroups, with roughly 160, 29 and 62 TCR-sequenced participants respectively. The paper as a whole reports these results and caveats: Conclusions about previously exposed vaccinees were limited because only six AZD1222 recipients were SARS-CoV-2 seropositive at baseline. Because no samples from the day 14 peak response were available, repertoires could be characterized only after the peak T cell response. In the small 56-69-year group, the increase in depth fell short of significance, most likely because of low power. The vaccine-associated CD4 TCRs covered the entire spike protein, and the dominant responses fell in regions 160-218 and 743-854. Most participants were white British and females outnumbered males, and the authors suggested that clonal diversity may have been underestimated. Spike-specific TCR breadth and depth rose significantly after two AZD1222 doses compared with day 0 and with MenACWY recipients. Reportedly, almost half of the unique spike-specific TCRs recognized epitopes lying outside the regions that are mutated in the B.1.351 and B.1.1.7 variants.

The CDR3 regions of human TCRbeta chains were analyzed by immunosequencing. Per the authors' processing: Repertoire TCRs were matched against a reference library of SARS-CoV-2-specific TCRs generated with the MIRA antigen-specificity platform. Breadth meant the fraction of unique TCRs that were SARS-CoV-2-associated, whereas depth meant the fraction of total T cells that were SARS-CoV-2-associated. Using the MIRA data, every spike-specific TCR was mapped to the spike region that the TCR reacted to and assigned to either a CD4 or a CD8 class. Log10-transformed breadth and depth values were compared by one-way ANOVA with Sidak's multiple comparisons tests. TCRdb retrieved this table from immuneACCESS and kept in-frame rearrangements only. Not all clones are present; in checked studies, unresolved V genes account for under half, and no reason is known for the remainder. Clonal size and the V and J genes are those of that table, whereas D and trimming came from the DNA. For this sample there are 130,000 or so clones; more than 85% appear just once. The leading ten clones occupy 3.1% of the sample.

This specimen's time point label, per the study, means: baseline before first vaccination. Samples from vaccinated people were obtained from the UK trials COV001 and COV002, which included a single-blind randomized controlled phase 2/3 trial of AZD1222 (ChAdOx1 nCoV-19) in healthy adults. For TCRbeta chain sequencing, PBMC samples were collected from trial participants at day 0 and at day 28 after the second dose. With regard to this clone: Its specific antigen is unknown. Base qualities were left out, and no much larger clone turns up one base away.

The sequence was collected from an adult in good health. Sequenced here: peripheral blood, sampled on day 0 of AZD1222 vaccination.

The bases read TGTGCCAGCAGTTTAGGGGTGGGGGACAATAATGAAAAACTGTTTTTT. This codes for CASSLGVGDNNEKLFF. The rearranged segments are TRBV27 and TRBJ1-4, with TRBD1 tentatively as D gene (6 bases match). The junction shows trimming of 2 bases on V and 4 bases on J, plus 14 bases between the germline ends. The CDR3 measures 16 amino acids from cysteine to phenylalanine. Solely the CDR3 DNA is kept, with 48 bases framed from the first base. According to the germline V gene (reference sequence), CDR1 reads MNHEY and CDR2 reads SMNVEV.